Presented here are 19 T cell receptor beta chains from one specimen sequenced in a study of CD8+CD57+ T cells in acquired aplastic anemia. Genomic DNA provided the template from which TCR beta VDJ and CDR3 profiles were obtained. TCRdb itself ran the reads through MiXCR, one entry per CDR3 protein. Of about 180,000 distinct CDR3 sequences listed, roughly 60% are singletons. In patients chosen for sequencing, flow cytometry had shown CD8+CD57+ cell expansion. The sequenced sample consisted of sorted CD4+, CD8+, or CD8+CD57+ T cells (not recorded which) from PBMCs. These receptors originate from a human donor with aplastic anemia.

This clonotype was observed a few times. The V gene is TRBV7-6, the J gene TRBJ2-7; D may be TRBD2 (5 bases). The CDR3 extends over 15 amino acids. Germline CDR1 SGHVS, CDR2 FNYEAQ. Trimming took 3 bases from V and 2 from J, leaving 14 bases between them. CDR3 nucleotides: TGTGCCAGCAGCTTGAGCGGACCTGAGACCTACGAGCAGTACTTC. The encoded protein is CASSLSGPETYEQYF.

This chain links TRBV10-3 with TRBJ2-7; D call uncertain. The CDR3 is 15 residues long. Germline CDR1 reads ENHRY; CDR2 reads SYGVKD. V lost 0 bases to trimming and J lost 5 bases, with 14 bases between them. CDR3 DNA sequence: TGTGCCATCAGTGAGTCAGAGCAGCAGGTCCACGAGCAGTACTTC. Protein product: CAISESEQQVHEQYF.

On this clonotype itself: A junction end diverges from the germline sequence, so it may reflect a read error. Here the CDR3 reads CASGLRTGGQYF. In DNA, the CDR3 is TGTGCCAGCGGCTTGAGGACAGGGGGGCAGTATTTT. This chain links TRBV7-8 with TRBJ2-3; 10 bases map to TRBD1. There are 12 residues in the CDR3. Germline CDR1 SGHVS, CDR2 FQNEAQ.

The CDR3 DNA reads TGCGCCAGCAGCTTGGAACCAACCTACAATGAGCAGTTCTTC. Residues: CASSLEPTYNEQFF. The chain carries TRBV5-1 and TRBJ2-1; D gene ambiguous. The CDR3 has 14 amino acids. Trimming stripped 0 bases from V and 2 bases from J, with 6 bases between. Germline assignment: CDR1 SGHRS and CDR2 YFSETQ.

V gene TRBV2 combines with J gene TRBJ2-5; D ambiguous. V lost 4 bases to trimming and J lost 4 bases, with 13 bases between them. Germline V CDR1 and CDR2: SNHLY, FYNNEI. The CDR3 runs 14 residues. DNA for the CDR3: TGTGCCAGCAGTGTCCGGTCGTGGGGAGAGACCCAGTACTTC. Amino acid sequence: CASSVRSWGETQYF.

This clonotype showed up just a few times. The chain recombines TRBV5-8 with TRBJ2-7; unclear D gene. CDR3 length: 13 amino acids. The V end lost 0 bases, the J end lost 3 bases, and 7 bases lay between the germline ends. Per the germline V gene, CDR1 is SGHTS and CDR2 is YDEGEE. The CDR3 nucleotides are TGTGCCAGCAGCTTGGGTCATCGCTACGAGCAGTACTTC. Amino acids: CASSLGHRYEQYF.

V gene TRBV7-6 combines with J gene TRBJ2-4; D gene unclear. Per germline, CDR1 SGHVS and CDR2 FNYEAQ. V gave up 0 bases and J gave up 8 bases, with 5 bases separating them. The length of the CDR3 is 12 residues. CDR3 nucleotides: TGTGCCAGCAGCTTAGCCCGGGACATTCAGTACTTC. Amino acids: CASSLARDIQYF.

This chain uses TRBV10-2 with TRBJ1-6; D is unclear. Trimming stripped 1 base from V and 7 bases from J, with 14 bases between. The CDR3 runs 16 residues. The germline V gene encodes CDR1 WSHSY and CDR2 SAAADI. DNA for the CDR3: TGCGCCAGCAGTGAGTTCCTACATCGACTGAATTCACCCCTCCACTTT. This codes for CASSEFLHRLNSPLHF.

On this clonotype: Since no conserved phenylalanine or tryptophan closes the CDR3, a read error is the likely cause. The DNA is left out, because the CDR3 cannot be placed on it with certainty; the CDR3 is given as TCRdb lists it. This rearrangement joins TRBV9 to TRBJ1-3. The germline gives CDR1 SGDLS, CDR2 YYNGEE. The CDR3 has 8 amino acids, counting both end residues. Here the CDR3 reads CASGPSGM.

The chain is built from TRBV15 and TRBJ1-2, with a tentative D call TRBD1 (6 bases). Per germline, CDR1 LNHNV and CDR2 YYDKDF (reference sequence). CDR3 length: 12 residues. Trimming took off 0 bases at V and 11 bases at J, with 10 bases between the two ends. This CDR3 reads CATSRDVGGYTF. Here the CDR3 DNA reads TGTGCCACCAGCAGAGATGTAGGGGGTTACACCTTC.

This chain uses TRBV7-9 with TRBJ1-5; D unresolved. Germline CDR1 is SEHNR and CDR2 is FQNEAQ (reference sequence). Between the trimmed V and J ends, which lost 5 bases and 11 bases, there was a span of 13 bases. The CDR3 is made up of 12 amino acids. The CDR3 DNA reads TGTGCCAGCAGCCCTCTGATGAGGGCCCAGCATTTT. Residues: CASSPLMRAQHF.

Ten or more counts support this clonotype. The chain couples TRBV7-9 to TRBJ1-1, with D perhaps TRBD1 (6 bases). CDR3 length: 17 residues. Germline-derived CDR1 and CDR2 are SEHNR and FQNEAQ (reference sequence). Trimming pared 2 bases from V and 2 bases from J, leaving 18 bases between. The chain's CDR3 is CASSLQGLTSLNTEAFF. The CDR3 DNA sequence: TGTGCCAGCAGCTTACAGGGGCTCACTAGCCTAAACACTGAAGCTTTCTTT.

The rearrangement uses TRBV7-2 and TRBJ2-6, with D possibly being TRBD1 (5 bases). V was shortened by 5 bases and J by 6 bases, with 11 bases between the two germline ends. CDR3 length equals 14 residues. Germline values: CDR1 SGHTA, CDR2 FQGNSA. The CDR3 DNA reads TGTGCCAGCAGCCTACAGGAACAGGCCAACGTCCTGACTTTC. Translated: CASSLQEQANVLTF.

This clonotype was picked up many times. CDR3 DNA sequence: TGTGCCAGCAGCTTGGCAGGGGTCGGGAATTCACCCCTCCACTTT. This gives the protein CASSLAGVGNSPLHF. J is TRBJ1-6 and V is TRBV5-6; a possible D gene is TRBD1 (6 bases). CDR1 is SGHDT and CDR2 is YYEEEE in the germline V gene. The CDR3 runs 15 residues. V gave up 0 bases and J gave up 7 bases, with 11 bases separating them.

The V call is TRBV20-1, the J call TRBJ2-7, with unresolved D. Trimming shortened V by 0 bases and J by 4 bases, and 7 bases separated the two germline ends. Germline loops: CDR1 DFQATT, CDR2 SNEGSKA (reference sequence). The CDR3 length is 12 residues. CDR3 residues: CSARDQRYEQYF. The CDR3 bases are TGCAGTGCTAGAGACCAGAGGTACGAGCAGTACTTC.

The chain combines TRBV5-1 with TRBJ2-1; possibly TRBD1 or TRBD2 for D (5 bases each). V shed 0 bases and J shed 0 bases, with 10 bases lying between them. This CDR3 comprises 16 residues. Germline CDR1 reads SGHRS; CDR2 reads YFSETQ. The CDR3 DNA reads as TGCGCCAGCAGCTTGGTGGGGGTCGGCTCCTACAATGAGCAGTTCTTC. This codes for CASSLVGVGSYNEQFF.

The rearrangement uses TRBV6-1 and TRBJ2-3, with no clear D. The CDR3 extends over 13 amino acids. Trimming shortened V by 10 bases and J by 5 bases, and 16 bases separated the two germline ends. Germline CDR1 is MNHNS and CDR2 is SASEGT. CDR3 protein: CATQLGNIDTQYF. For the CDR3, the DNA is TGTGCCACCCAGTTGGGTAACATAGATACGCAGTATTTT.

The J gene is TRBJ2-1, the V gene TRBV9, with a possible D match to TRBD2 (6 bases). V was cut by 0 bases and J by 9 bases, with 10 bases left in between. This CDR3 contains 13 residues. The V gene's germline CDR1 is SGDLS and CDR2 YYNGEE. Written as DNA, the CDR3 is TGTGCCAGCAGCGTAGGCGGGAACAGTGAGCAGTTCTTC. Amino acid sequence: CASSVGGNSEQFF.

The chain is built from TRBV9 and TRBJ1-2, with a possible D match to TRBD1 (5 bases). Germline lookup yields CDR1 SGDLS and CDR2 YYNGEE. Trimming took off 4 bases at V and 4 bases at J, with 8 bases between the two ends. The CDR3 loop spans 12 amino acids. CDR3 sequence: CASSPGSYGYTF. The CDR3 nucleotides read TGTGCCAGCAGCCCAGGGAGCTATGGCTACACCTTC.